Each of the 30 T cell receptor beta chains below was sequenced from the same sample in a study of control samples from healthy donors and cancer patients. Produced via immunoSEQ multiplex PCR; TCRdb's table is partial and in-frame only. The repertoire consists of about 89,000 clones, with about 89% occurring once and the leading ten covering 20% to 25%. The specimen was blood. These receptor sequences come from a man aged 25 to 45 in good health.

This clone came up once. CDR3 region: CATSRDLPGSNGYTF. The CDR3 DNA reads TGTGCCACCAGCAGAGATCTGCCAGGGTCTAATGGCTACACCTTC. The chain is built from TRBV15 and TRBJ1-2; tentatively, D is TRBD1 (5 bases). The length of the CDR3 is 15 residues. The germline CDR1 and CDR2 sequences are LNHNV and YYDKDF (reference sequence). V lost 0 bases, J lost 6 bases, and 14 bases lay in between.

The chain links TRBV12-5 to TRBJ2-6; D is perhaps TRBD1 or TRBD2 (5 bases each). The CDR3 is 20 amino acids. The V gene's germline CDR1 is LGHNT and CDR2 FRNRAP. Trimming took 3 bases from V and 0 from J, leaving 21 bases between them. The CDR3 spells CASGFLLNRDRSSGANVLTF. The DNA of the CDR3 is TGTGCTAGTGGTTTCCTTTTAAACCGGGACCGAAGCTCTGGGGCCAACGTCCTGACTTTC.

This clone was detected only a few times. The CDR3 coding sequence is TGTGCCTCGGACAGGGGGCTTGGCTACACCTTC. Protein product: CASDRGLGYTF. The chain employs TRBV30 and TRBJ1-2; 11 positions agree with TRBD1. Germline-derived CDR1 and CDR2 are GTSNPN and SVGIG (reference sequence). There are 11 residues in the CDR3. Losses at the gene ends were 7 bases for V and 7 bases for J; bases not matched to a gene: 2.

This chain links TRBV7-9 with TRBJ2-2; possible D gene TRBD1, 6 bases. The CDR3 covers 15 residues. Trimming pared 3 bases from V and 6 bases from J, leaving 14 bases between. Germline V gene lookup returns CDR1 SEHNR and CDR2 FQNEAQ (reference sequence). In DNA form, the CDR3 reads TGTGCCAGCAGCTTCGCTACAGGGTACTCCGGGGAGCTGTTTTTT. Translation gives CASSFATGYSGELFF. Full variable domain (rest looked up from reference TRBV7-9 and TRBJ2-2): DTGVSQNPRHKITKRGQNVTFRCDPISEHNRLYWYRQTLGQGPEFLTYFQNEAQLEKSRLLSDRFSAERPKGSFSTLEIQRTEQGDSAMYLCASSFATGYSGELFFGEGSRLTVL.

V gene TRBV6-5 combines with J gene TRBJ2-4, with TRBD1 identical over 9 bases. V was clipped by 6 bases and J by 1 base; unmatched bases: 4. Per germline, CDR1 MNHEY and CDR2 SVGAGI. This CDR3 is built from 15 residues. CDR3 DNA: TGTGCCAGCAGCCAACAGGGGGCGGCCAAAAACATTCAGTACTTC. This sequence encodes CASSQQGAAKNIQYF.

This chain connects TRBV7-8 to TRBJ2-7, with a weak D call TRBD2 (6 bases). Germline lookup yields CDR1 SGHVS and CDR2 FQNEAQ. The CDR3 has 13 residues. V was pared by 3 bases and J by 6 bases, with 12 bases between. This CDR3 reads CASSLGSGSEQYF. The CDR3 DNA sequence: TGTGCCAGCAGCTTGGGAAGCGGGTCCGAGCAGTACTTC.

V gene TRBV5-4 combines with J gene TRBJ2-3; tentatively, D is TRBD2 (5 bases). Per germline, CDR1 SGHNT and CDR2 YYREEE (reference sequence). The CDR3 has 15 residues. Trimming cost V 1 base and J 1 base, with 10 bases left between them. The CDR3 coding sequence is TGTGCCAGCAGCTTGCGGGGAAGAGGCACAGATACGCAGTATTTT. As protein: CASSLRGRGTDTQYF.

The chain is built from TRBV6-5 and TRBJ2-2; 8 bases are a match to TRBD2. Germline CDR1 and CDR2: MNHEY and SVGAGI. Germline trimming cut 7 bases from V and 9 bases from J; bases unmatched to any gene: 4. The CDR3 contains 12 residues. The DNA for the CDR3 is TGTGCCAGCATCTCTAGCGGGCGGGAGCTGTTTTTT. Amino acid sequence: CASISSGRELFF.

The genes are TRBV18 and TRBJ2-2, with D perhaps matching TRBD1 (6 bases). The CDR3 is 15 amino acids. The germline CDR1 and CDR2 sequences are KGHSH and LQKENI. With 6 bases removed from V and 1 base from J, the gap between germline ends came to 12 bases. The CDR3 here is CASSQPGQNTGELFF. CDR3 sequence (DNA): TGTGCCAGCTCCCAACCGGGACAGAACACCGGGGAGCTGTTTTTT. The entire variable domain, with the rest obtained from reference TRBV18 and TRBJ2-2, is as follows: NAGVMQNPRHLVRRRGQEARLRCSPMKGHSHVYWYRQLPEEGLKFMVYLQKENIIDESGMPKERFSAEFPKEGPSILRIQQVVRGDSAAYFCASSQPGQNTGELFFGEGSRLTVL.

This sequence joins TRBV27 and TRBJ2-3; TRBD2 is a possible D gene (7 bases). Germline V gene lookup returns CDR1 MNHEY and CDR2 SMNVEV (reference sequence). This CDR3 contains 16 residues. The V gene lost 6 bases and the J gene lost 5 bases, with 21 bases spanning the gap. The CDR3: CASRRRGGAFQDTQYF. DNA of the CDR3: TGTGCCAGCAGAAGGAGGGGGGGGGCTTTCCAAGATACGCAGTATTTT.

V is TRBV6-6 and J is TRBJ2-5, with unresolved D. This CDR3 spans 12 amino acids. CDR1 is MNHNY and CDR2 is SVGAGI in the germline V gene (reference sequence). V was pared by 8 bases and J by 5 bases, with 12 bases between. CDR3 sequence reads: CASAPRPETQYF. Written as DNA, the CDR3 is TGTGCCAGCGCCCCGCGGCCGGAGACCCAGTACTTC.

The chain has TRBV3-1 (or the pseudogene TRBV3-2) and TRBJ1-2, with D tentatively TRBD1 (5 bases). The germline V gene encodes CDR1 LGHDT and CDR2 YNNKEL (reference sequence). Trimming pared 1 base from V and 6 bases from J, leaving 15 bases between. The CDR3 contains 15 residues. CDR3 loop: CASSQVTGRGHGYTF. CDR3 nucleotides: TGTGCCAGCAGCCAAGTTACAGGTAGAGGTCATGGCTACACCTTC.

The CDR3: CASSQGHHLGNQPQHF. CDR3 DNA: TGCGCCAGCAGCCAGGGACATCACTTAGGTAATCAGCCCCAGCATTTT. The chain recombines TRBV4-1 with TRBJ1-5; D may be TRBD1 (6 bases). From germline, CDR1 is MGHRA and CDR2 YSYEKL. V was clipped by 3 bases and J by 4 bases, with 16 bases between them. The CDR3 has 16 residues.

This clone showed up just once. V is TRBV27 and J is TRBJ2-3, with 11 bases aligning to TRBD2. Germline V lookup: CDR1 MNHEY, CDR2 SMNVEV (reference sequence). The CDR3 spans 19 residues. Trimming took 4 bases from V and 6 from J; bases not matched to a gene: 18. CDR3 DNA: TGTGCCAGCAGTTCAGCGGGACAGGGTCTAGCGGGGGGATCCGATACGCAGTATTTT. Its protein is CASSSAGQGLAGGSDTQYF.

The gene calls are TRBV18 and TRBJ1-1, with D perhaps TRBD1 (5 bases). The germline CDR1 and CDR2 sequences are KGHSH and LQKENI. The CDR3 loop spans 14 amino acids. Trimming took 0 bases from V and 5 from J, leaving 10 bases between them. The CDR3 region has the DNA TGTGCCAGCTCACCACCGGGGAGGACAACTGAAGCTTTCTTT. This gives the protein CASSPPGRTTEAFF.

This chain links TRBV6-5 with TRBJ2-7; TRBD1 aligns across 8 bases. Germline CDR1 and CDR2: MNHEY and SVGAGI. The CDR3 consists of 13 residues. V was clipped by 4 bases and J by 2 bases; unmatched bases: 1. CDR3 residues: CASSLTGAYEQYV. The CDR3 nucleotides are TGTGCCAGCAGTTTGACAGGGGCCTACGAGCAGTACGTC.

This clone came up a few times. The chain uses TRBV30 and TRBJ2-3; 10 positions agree with TRBD2. From germline, CDR1 is GTSNPN and CDR2 SVGIG (reference sequence). This CDR3 contains 13 residues. CDR3 residues: CGYRLAGTDTQYF. The DNA for the CDR3 is TGTGGATATCGACTAGCGGGTACAGATACGCAGTATTTT.

This clone is a singleton in its sample. The rearrangement uses TRBV7-9 and TRBJ1-2; a weak D match, TRBD1 (6 bases). The germline gives CDR1 SEHNR, CDR2 FQNEAQ (reference sequence). The ends were cut back, 1 base at V and 6 bases at J, with 18 bases in the middle. CDR3 length equals 16 residues. The CDR3 reads CASSLGSAGGADGYTF. The CDR3, as DNA: TGTGCCAGCAGCTTAGGATCCGCGGGGGGGGCGGATGGCTACACCTTC.

The chain has TRBV29-1 and TRBJ1-1, with a tentative D call TRBD1 (5 bases). V was shortened by 7 bases and J by 6 bases, with 15 bases between the two germline ends. The germline CDR1 and CDR2 sequences are SQVTM and ANQGSEA. This CDR3 spans 12 amino acids. CDR3: CSARGGLAEAFF. The DNA for the CDR3 is TGCAGCGCCCGTGGGGGTTTGGCTGAAGCTTTCTTT.

V usage is TRBV5-1 and J usage is TRBJ2-2; D may be TRBD1 or TRBD2 (5 bases each). This CDR3 comprises 16 residues. Per germline, CDR1 SGHRS and CDR2 YFSETQ. V was cut by 4 bases and J by 4 bases, with 17 bases left in between. The CDR3 here is CASSLGPAGGTGELFF. In nucleotides, the CDR3 is TGCGCCAGCAGCCTGGGACCCGCCGGCGGCACCGGGGAGCTGTTTTTT. Filled out from reference TRBV5-1 and TRBJ2-2, the complete variable domain reads KAGVTQTPRYLIKTRGQQVTLSCSPISGHRSVSWYQQTPGQGLQFLFEYFSETQRNKGNFPGRFSGRQFSNSRSEMNVSTLELGDSALYLCASSLGPAGGTGELFFGEGSRLTVL.

As to this clone: Compared with germline, one end of the junction differs, possibly owing to a read error. This chain connects TRBV6-1 to TRBJ2-7; D tentatively fits TRBD1 or TRBD2 (5 bases each). Germline V gene sequence: CDR1 MNHNS, CDR2 SASEGT. There are 11 residues in the CDR3. The CDR3 nucleotides are TGTGCCAGCAGTGAGACCGGGGCGGTGGACTTC. Amino acids: CASSETGAVDF.

This clone was counted once. The chain employs TRBV6-1 and TRBJ2-5, with 9 bases matching TRBD2. CDR1 and CDR2 (germline): MNHNS, SASEGT. With V trimmed by 3 bases and J by 5 bases, 7 bases remained unmatched. This CDR3 spans 15 amino acids. The CDR3 loop reads CASSERSGGRETQYF. In DNA, the CDR3 is TGTGCCAGCAGTGAGAGAAGCGGGGGGCGGGAGACCCAGTACTTC.

This clone appeared once. V gene TRBV6-5 combines with J gene TRBJ2-1, with D unclear. The CDR3 is 12 residues long. Germline CDR1 reads MNHEY; CDR2 reads SVGAGI. V gave up 6 bases and J gave up 3 bases, with 6 bases separating them. The CDR3 loop is CASRSSYNEQFF. The CDR3 region has the DNA TGTGCCAGCAGGTCCAGCTACAATGAGCAGTTCTTC.

This clone was seen a few times. This sequence joins TRBV19 and TRBJ2-1; 11 bases are shared with TRBD2. The CDR3 spans 17 residues. Germline V CDR1 and CDR2: LNHDA, SQIVND (reference sequence). The junction had 10 bases not matched to a gene; V was cut back by 9 bases and J by 0 bases. The CDR3 region has the DNA TGTGCCAGCTCTCGGTCTAGCGGGGGGTCCTCCTACAATGAGCAGTTCTTC. Translation: CASSRSSGGSSYNEQFF.

This clone was detected only once. CDR3 DNA: TGTGCCAGCAGTGCAACCAGGGTGTACGGGGAGCTGTTTTTT. It is translated as CASSATRVYGELFF. The chain recombines TRBV25-1 with TRBJ2-2, with a weak D call TRBD1 (5 bases). The CDR3 has 14 amino acids. V gave up 4 bases and J gave up 7 bases, with 13 bases separating them. The germline CDR1 and CDR2 sequences are MGHDK and SYGVNS.

The rearrangement uses TRBV5-1 and TRBJ1-1; a weak D match, TRBD1 (5 bases). CDR3 length: 16 residues. Germline CDR1 and CDR2: SGHRS and YFSETQ. Trimming pared 3 bases from V and 1 base from J, leaving 16 bases between. The CDR3, as DNA: TGCGCCAGCAGCTCACCGCCAGGGAGGACGAACACTGAAGCTTTCTTT. Protein: CASSSPPGRTNTEAFF.

The chain is built from TRBV5-1 and TRBJ2-2; D is uncertain. With 0 bases removed from V and 0 bases from J, the gap between germline ends came to 9 bases. The CDR3 is 16 amino acids. The germline V gene has CDR1 SGHRS and CDR2 YFSETQ. The CDR3 spells CASSLAQPTNTGELFF. The CDR3 coding sequence is TGCGCCAGCAGCTTGGCTCAGCCGACGAACACCGGGGAGCTGTTTTTT.

This chain connects TRBV2 to TRBJ1-2; 7 positions agree with TRBD1. V lost 5 bases, J lost 4 bases, and 7 bases stayed unmatched. Germline V gene lookup returns CDR1 SNHLY and CDR2 FYNNEI. The CDR3 spans 14 residues. The CDR3 nucleotides are TGTGCCAGCAGTCCTACAGGGGTCGTCTATGGCTACACCTTC. It is translated as CASSPTGVVYGYTF.

The gene calls are TRBV7-2 and TRBJ1-2, with TRBD1 as a possible D gene (5 bases). Germline V gene data show CDR1 as SGHTA and CDR2 as FQGNSA. V gave up 6 bases and J gave up 4 bases, with 12 bases separating them. The CDR3 contains 13 residues. CDR3 sequence: CASRPVGLYGYTF. The CDR3 DNA is TGTGCCAGCAGGCCCGTGGGGCTCTATGGCTACACCTTC.

CDR3 loop: CASSQTLGRMGISGNTIYF. Here the CDR3 DNA reads TGCGCCAGCAGCCAAACATTGGGACGGATGGGCATCTCTGGAAACACCATATATTTT. The chain links TRBV4-1 to TRBJ1-3, with D perhaps TRBD1 (5 bases). CDR3 size: 19 residues. Per the germline V gene, CDR1 is MGHRA and CDR2 is YSYEKL. V lost 2 bases, J lost 0 bases, and 20 bases lay in between.